The entry below describes one T cell receptor beta chain. This record comes from a study of blood T cell repertoires in COVID-19. Overall study context: Samples representing acute and convalescent COVID-19 were sourced from the United States, Italy and Spain. In each case, the material was cDNA or gDNA derived from T cells, B-cell-depleted T cells, or PBMCs.

In the original processing: It was from reference gene primer amplification that nucleated cell counts were estimated. Profiling relied on immunoSEQ multiplex PCR, and the TCRdb table lists in-frame clones only, not all of them. V and J calls and clone size come straight from that table; D and trimming were deduced from the DNA. The sample has about 280,000 clones; approximately 83% are singletons. Germline lookup yields CDR1 MNHEY and CDR2 SVGAGI. This CDR3 region has 15 residues. V lost 7 bases to trimming and J lost 9 bases; unmatched junction nucleotides: 9. The sequence derives from a woman in her sixties or seventies with acute or convalescent COVID-19. The V gene is TRBV6-5, the J gene TRBJ1-6; 10 bases fit TRBD1. The source material was peripheral blood. The CDR3 spells CASTPRQGAGSPLHF. In DNA, the CDR3 is TGTGCCAGCACCCCCCGACAGGGGGCTGGTTCACCCCTCCACTTT.